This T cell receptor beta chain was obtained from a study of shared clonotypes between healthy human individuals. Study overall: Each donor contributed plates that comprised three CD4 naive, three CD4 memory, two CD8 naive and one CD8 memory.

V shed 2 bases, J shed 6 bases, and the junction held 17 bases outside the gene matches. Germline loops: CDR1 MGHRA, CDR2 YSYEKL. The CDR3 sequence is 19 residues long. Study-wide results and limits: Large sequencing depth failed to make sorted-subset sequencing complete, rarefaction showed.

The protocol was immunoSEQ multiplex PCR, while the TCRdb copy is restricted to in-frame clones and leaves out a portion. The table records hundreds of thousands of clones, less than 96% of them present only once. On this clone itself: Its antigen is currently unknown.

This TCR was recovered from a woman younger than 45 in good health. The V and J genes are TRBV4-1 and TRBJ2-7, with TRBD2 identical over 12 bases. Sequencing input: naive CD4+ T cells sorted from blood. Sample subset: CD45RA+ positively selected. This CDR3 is CASSQPRASGRALRSEQYF. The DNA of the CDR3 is TGCGCCAGCAGCCAACCGAGGGCTAGCGGGAGGGCCCTTCGCTCCGAGCAGTACTTC.